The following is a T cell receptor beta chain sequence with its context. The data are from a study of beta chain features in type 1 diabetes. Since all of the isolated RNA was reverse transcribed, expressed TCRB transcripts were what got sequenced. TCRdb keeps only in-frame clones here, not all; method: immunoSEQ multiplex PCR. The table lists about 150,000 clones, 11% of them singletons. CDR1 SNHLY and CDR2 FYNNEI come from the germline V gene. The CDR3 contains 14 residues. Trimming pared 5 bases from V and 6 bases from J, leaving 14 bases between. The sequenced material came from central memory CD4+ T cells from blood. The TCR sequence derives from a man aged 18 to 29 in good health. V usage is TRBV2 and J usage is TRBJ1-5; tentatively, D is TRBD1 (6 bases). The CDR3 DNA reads TGTGCCAGCAGTAAACAGGGAGGGAGTCAGCCCCAGCATTTT. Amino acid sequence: CASSKQGGSQPQHF.